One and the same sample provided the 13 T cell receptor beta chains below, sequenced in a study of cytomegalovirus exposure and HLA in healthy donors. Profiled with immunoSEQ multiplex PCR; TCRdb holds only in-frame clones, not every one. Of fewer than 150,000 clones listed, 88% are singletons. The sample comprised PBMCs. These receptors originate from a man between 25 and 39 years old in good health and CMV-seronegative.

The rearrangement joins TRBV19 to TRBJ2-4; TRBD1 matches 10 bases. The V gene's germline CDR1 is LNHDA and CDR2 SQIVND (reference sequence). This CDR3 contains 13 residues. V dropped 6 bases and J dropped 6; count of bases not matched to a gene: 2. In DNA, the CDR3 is TGTGCCAGTAGGGGACAGGGGACAAACATTCAGTACTTC. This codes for CASRGQGTNIQYF.

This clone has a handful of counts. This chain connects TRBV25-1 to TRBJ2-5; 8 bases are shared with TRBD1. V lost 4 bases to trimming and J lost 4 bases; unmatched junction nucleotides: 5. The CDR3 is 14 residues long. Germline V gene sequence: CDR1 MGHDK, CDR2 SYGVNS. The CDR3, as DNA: TGTGCCAGCAGTGGAGACAGGGGTGCAGAGACCCAGTACTTC. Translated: CASSGDRGAETQYF.

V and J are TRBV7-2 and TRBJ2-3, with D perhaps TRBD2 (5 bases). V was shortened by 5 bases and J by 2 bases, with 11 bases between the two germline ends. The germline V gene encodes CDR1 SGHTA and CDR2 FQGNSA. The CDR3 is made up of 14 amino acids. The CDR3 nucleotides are TGTGCCAGCAGCCTATGGAGGCACACAGATACGCAGTATTTT. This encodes CASSLWRHTDTQYF.

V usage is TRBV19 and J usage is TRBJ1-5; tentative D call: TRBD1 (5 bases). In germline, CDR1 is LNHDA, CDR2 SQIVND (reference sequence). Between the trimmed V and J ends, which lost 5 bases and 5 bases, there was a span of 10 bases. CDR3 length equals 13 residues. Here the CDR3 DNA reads TGTGCCAGTAGTCCTAAGGGGCATCAGCCCCAGCATTTT. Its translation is CASSPKGHQPQHF.

Here the CDR3 DNA reads TGTGCCAGCAGCACCAATCCGGACAGACCGAACACTGAAGCTTTCTTT. Its translation is CASSTNPDRPNTEAFF. The V gene is TRBV5-5, the J gene TRBJ1-1, with a possible D match to TRBD1 (6 bases). This CDR3 is built from 16 residues. The germline V gene encodes CDR1 SGHKS and CDR2 YYEKEE (reference sequence). Trimming pared 4 bases from V and 1 base from J, leaving 17 bases between.

The CDR3 loop is CASSLGAPTGFYYGYTF. The CDR3 nucleotides read TGTGCCAGCAGCTTGGGGGCCCCCACAGGGTTCTACTATGGCTACACCTTC. This chain joins TRBV5-5 and TRBJ1-2, with a possible D match to TRBD1 (6 bases). The V gene lost 0 bases and the J gene lost 3 bases, with 18 bases spanning the gap. The CDR3 has 17 amino acids. In germline, CDR1 is SGHKS, CDR2 YYEKEE (reference sequence). Drawing the rest from reference TRBV5-5 and TRBJ1-2, the complete variable domain is DAGVTQSPTHLIKTRGQQVTLRCSPISGHKSVSWYQQVLGQGPQFIFQYYEKEERGRGNFPDRFSARQFPNYSSELNVNALLLGDSALYLCASSLGAPTGFYYGYTFGSGTRLTVV.

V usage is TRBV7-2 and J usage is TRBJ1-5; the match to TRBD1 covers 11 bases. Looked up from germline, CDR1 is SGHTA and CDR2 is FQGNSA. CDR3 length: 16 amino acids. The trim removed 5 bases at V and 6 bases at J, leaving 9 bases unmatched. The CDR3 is CASSPRDRGMGQPQHF. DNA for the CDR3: TGTGCCAGCAGCCCCCGGGACAGGGGGATGGGTCAGCCCCAGCATTTT.

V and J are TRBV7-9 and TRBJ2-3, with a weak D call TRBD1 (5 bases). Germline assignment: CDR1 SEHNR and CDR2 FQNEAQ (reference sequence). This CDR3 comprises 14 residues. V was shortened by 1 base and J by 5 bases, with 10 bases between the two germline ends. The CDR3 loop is CASSLGGGLDTQYF. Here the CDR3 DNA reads TGTGCCAGCAGCTTAGGGGGCGGATTAGATACGCAGTATTTT.

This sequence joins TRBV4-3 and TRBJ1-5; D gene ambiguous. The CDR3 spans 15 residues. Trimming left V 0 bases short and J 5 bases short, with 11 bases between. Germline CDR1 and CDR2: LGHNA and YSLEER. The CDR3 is CASSQDIGRDQPQHF. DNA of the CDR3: TGCGCCAGCAGCCAAGATATTGGGAGGGATCAGCCCCAGCATTTT.

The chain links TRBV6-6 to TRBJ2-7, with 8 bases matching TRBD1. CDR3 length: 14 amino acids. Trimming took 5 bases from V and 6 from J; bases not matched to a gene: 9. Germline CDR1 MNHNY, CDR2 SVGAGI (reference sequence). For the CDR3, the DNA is TGTGCCAGCAGTCTGGGACAGGTTGGGGGCGAGCAGTACTTC. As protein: CASSLGQVGGEQYF.

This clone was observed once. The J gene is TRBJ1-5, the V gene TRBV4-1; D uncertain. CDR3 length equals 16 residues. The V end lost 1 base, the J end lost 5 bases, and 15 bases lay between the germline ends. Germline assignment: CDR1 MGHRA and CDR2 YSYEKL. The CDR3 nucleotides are TGCGCCAGCAGCCAAGGTCCCGGGCGAGGGCATCAGCCCCAGCATTTT. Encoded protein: CASSQGPGRGHQPQHF.

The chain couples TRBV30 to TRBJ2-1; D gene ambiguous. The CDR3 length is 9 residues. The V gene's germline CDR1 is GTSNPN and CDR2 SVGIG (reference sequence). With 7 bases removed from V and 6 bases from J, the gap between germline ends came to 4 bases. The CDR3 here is CALSNEQFF. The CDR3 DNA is TGTGCCTTATCCAATGAGCAGTTCTTC.

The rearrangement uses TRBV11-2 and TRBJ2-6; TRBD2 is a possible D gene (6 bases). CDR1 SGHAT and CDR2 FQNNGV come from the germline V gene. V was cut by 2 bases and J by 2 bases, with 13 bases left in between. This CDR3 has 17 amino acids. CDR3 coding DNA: TGTGCCAGCAGCTTAATTACGACTAGTACTGGGGCCAACGTCCTGACTTTC. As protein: CASSLITTSTGANVLTF.